These 30 T cell receptor beta chains share one sample of origin, sequenced in a study of tumor-infiltrating lymphocytes in primary liver carcinoma. From about 0.45 ug total RNA, TCR beta cDNA was generated with a primer in the constant region. What produced the TCR beta libraries was three nested multiplex PCR rounds using slightly modified ARM-PCR. PCR rounds one and two used TRBV1-TRBV30 forward primers with a C-beta reverse primer for around 9 cycles each. TCRdb re-derived calls from the multiplex PCR reads in MiXCR, one entry per CDR3 protein. The data hold about 330,000 distinct CDR3 sequences, with almost 65% observed a single time. Germline DNA was also extracted, while the blood RNA originated from unsorted whole blood. Sequenced input: peripheral blood. These receptor sequences come from a middle-aged man with primary liver carcinoma and hepatitis B virus infection.

About this clonotype itself: The junction and the germline gene differ at one end; a read error may be behind it. V is TRBV6-1 and J is TRBJ1-1, with D unresolved. Germline CDR1 and CDR2: MNHNS and SASEGT. The CDR3 runs to 15 residues. CDR3 sequence: CACRRGPYMNTEASF. The CDR3 DNA reads as TGTGCCTGCAGGAGAGGGCCATACATGAACACTGAAGCTTCCTTT.

On this clonotype itself: An end of the junction does not agree with germline; a read error may underlie this. The rearrangement uses TRBV10-3 and TRBJ2-7, with a possible D match to TRBD2 (5 bases). The CDR3 is 17 residues long. The germline V gene encodes CDR1 ENHRY and CDR2 SYGVKD. The CDR3 region has the DNA TGTGCCATCAGTGGGTCGGAAGGGAAGACTATTACCTATGAGCGGTACTTC. Encoded protein: CAISGSEGKTITYERYF.

As for this clonotype: This may arise from a read error, as a much more abundant clone is one base away. The J gene is TRBJ1-5, the V gene TRBV6-2 or TRBV6-3; D call uncertain. The CDR3 spans 13 residues. Between the trimmed V and J ends, which lost 2 bases and 14 bases, there was a span of 16 bases. The germline gives CDR1 MNHEY, CDR2 SVGEGT. The CDR3 sequence: CASSYGARAGKHF. CDR3 coding DNA: TGTGCCAGCAGTTACGGTGCCCGGGCGGGAAAGCATTTT.

This chain joins TRBV6-5 and TRBJ1-2; the D gene is possibly TRBD1 (5 bases). The germline CDR1 and CDR2 sequences are MNHEY and SVGAGI. Trimming took 6 bases from V and 0 from J, leaving 17 bases between them. The CDR3 is 16 residues long. CDR3 DNA: TGTGCCAGCAGGACCGACAGAGACAAAGCTAACTATGGCTACACCTTC. This codes for CASRTDRDKANYGYTF.

The chain couples TRBV2 to TRBJ2-7; 8 nucleotides line up with TRBD2. The CDR3 sequence is 15 residues long. Germline CDR1 reads SNHLY; CDR2 reads FYNNEI. V was pared by 8 bases and J by 0 bases, with 9 bases of the junction left unmatched. The CDR3 is CASPVWSGSSYEQYF. In DNA, the CDR3 is TGTGCCAGCCCTGTGTGGAGCGGGAGCTCCTACGAGCAGTACTTC.

This chain uses TRBV20-1 with TRBJ2-4; D call uncertain. V lost 8 bases, J lost 6 bases, and 17 bases lay in between. The CDR3 is 13 residues long. Germline CDR1 DFQATT, CDR2 SNEGSKA (reference sequence). CDR3 in amino acids: CSPESHRGNIQYF. In DNA form, the CDR3 reads TGCAGTCCAGAGTCCCATAGAGGAAACATTCAGTACTTC.

This clonotype was seen only a few times. This clone may be a read error of a much larger clone one base away. This rearrangement joins TRBV29-1 to TRBJ2-3, with D hard to call. CDR1 is SQVTM, CDR2 ANQGSEA, per germline. CDR3 length: 12 residues. CDR3 loop: CNVQDSTDTQYF. Here the CDR3 DNA reads TGCAACGTTCAGGACAGCACAGATACGCAGTATTTT.

The chain uses TRBV12-3 or TRBV12-4 and TRBJ2-7; 9 bases are shared with TRBD1. The CDR3 consists of 14 residues. Unmatched junction bases numbered 11, after V lost 10 bases and J lost 4 bases. CDR3 in amino acids: CAISQGQGIYEQYF. In nucleotides, the CDR3 is TGTGCCATCAGCCAGGGACAGGGAATTTACGAGCAGTACTTC.

The rearrangement uses TRBV7-9 and TRBJ1-6; D gene ambiguous. V lost 5 bases and J lost 7, with 9 bases in between. The germline CDR1 and CDR2 sequences are SEHNR and FQNEAQ (reference sequence). The CDR3 contains 13 residues. Here the CDR3 reads CASSPSNNSPLHF. In nucleotides, the CDR3 is TGTGCCAGCAGCCCCAGTAACAATTCACCCCTCCACTTT.

This clonotype has a handful of counts. V and J are TRBV5-1 and TRBJ2-1; the match to TRBD2 covers 7 bases. CDR1 and CDR2 (germline): SGHRS, YFSETQ. This CDR3 has 14 amino acids. V was clipped by 7 bases and J by 7 bases; unmatched bases: 11. The CDR3 bases are TGCGCCAGCTTTCGGGACGCCGGGGGGAATGAGCAGTTCTTC. Its protein product is CASFRDAGGNEQFF.

This clonotype was detected ten times or more. The CDR3 loop is CASSQEGVRGDTEAFF. DNA of the CDR3: TGCGCCAGCAGCCAAGAGGGCGTCAGGGGTGACACTGAAGCTTTCTTT. The J gene is TRBJ1-1, the V gene TRBV4-1, with a weak D call TRBD1 (6 bases). The CDR3 loop spans 16 amino acids. V lost 0 bases, J lost 3 bases, and 14 bases lay in between. Germline V CDR1 and CDR2: MGHRA, YSYEKL.

Worth noting for this clonotype: A junction boundary mismatches the germline segment, possibly from a read error. This chain uses TRBV11-2 with TRBJ2-7; no clear D gene. Germline CDR1 reads SGHAT; CDR2 reads FQNNGV. CDR3 size: 11 residues. CDR3 DNA sequence: TGTGTCAGCAGCTTATCGGCAGAGCAGTACTTC. Translating gives CVSSLSAEQYF.

This clonotype was seen many times. The gene calls are TRBV12-3 or TRBV12-4 and TRBJ1-5; D ambiguous. The CDR3 consists of 14 residues. V shed 7 bases and J shed 1 base, with 11 bases lying between them. In DNA, the CDR3 is TGTGCCAGCACCTCGGACCTAAGCAATCAGCCCCAGCATTTT. Amino acid sequence: CASTSDLSNQPQHF.

This clonotype was seen at least ten times. V gene TRBV6-5 combines with J gene TRBJ2-3; D ambiguous. The V end was cut by 6 bases, the J end by 2 bases, with 6 bases between. This CDR3 contains 12 residues. The germline V gene encodes CDR1 MNHEY and CDR2 SVGAGI. The CDR3 DNA follows: TGTGCCAGCAGCCCGGCCACAGATACGCAGTATTTT. Its protein is CASSPATDTQYF.

This clonotype turned up a few times. The CDR3 loop is CASSSGTGDTEAFF. The CDR3 bases are TGCGCCAGCAGCTCCGGGACAGGGGACACTGAAGCTTTCTTT. The J gene is TRBJ1-1, the V gene TRBV5-1, with 10 bases aligning to TRBD1. Trimming cost V 3 bases and J 3 bases; bases outside gene matches: 2. Germline V gives CDR1 SGHRS, CDR2 YFSETQ. This CDR3 region has 14 residues.

Regarding this clonotype: At one boundary the junction diverges from the germline segment, which might be a read error. V usage is TRBV10-3 and J usage is TRBJ1-5, with D unresolved. CDR1 is ENHRY, CDR2 SYGVKD, per germline. This CDR3 comprises 12 residues. This chain's CDR3 is CSIGNPNQPQHF. As DNA, the CDR3 is TGTTCCATCGGGAATCCAAATCAGCCCCAGCATTTT.

As concerns this clonotype: A much larger clone differs from this one at a single base, so this may be a read error. The chain uses TRBV4-1 and TRBJ1-1; D is unresolved. V lost 6 bases to trimming and J lost 2 bases, with 13 bases between them. Germline V CDR1 and CDR2: MGHRA, YSYEKL. The CDR3 runs 14 residues. The CDR3: CASSEENLNTEAFF. The CDR3 nucleotides read TGCGCCAGCAGTGAGGAGAATTTAAACACTGAAGCTTTCTTT.

This chain joins TRBV4-2 and TRBJ2-1; D remains ambiguous. This CDR3 has 15 amino acids. Germline V lookup: CDR1 LGHNA, CDR2 YNFKEQ. The V gene lost 1 base and the J gene lost 0 bases, with 7 bases spanning the gap. The CDR3 reads CASSQVPSSYNEQFF. CDR3 bases: TGTGCCAGCAGCCAAGTCCCCAGCTCCTACAATGAGCAGTTCTTC.

This clonotype was recorded many times. The CDR3 nucleotides are TGTGCCAGCAGCCCGACAGGGGGCTATGAGCAGTTCTTC. This gives the protein CASSPTGGYEQFF. The V gene is TRBV12-3 or TRBV12-4, the J gene TRBJ2-1; 10 bases fit TRBD1. This CDR3 contains 13 residues. Losses at the gene ends were 6 bases for V and 8 bases for J; bases not matched to a gene: 4.

Worth noting for this clonotype: A single base separates this from a much larger clone, so it may be a read error. This likely comes from a read error, as the CDR3 has no conserved phenylalanine or tryptophan at its end. The chain uses TRBV6-5 and TRBJ2-3, with 9 bases fitting TRBD1. The CDR3 loop spans 15 amino acids. The ends lost 8 bases at V and 6 bases at J; junction bases unmatched: 12. The germline V gene encodes CDR1 MNHEY and CDR2 SVGAGI. CDR3 DNA: TGTGCCAGCCGAGAAACAGGGGGCATGGGGGATACGCAGTATATT. Amino acids: CASRETGGMGDTQYI.

This clonotype was observed many times. The chain combines TRBV4-1 with TRBJ1-4; no clear D gene. Germline CDR1 reads MGHRA; CDR2 reads YSYEKL. The CDR3 contains 15 residues. Trimming left V 1 base short and J 4 bases short, with 10 bases between. This chain's CDR3 is CASSQVAAFNEKLFF. For the CDR3, the DNA is TGCGCCAGCAGCCAAGTGGCGGCATTTAATGAAAAACTGTTTTTT.

This clonotype has more than one count but fewer than ten. A single base separates this from a much larger clone, so it may be a read error. This sequence joins TRBV6-1 and TRBJ1-5; a weak D match, TRBD1 (5 bases). Germline CDR1 reads MNHNS; CDR2 reads SASEGT. This CDR3 comprises 12 residues. CDR3 residues: CATQGFNRPQHF. The CDR3, as DNA: TGTGCCACCCAGGGTTTCAATCGGCCCCAGCATTTT.

In the case of this clonotype: A read error may be the cause here, since a much bigger clone is one base away. The chain joins TRBV6-5 to TRBJ2-2; 7 nucleotides align to TRBD2. Germline CDR1 and CDR2: MNHEY and SVGAGI. The CDR3 loop spans 17 amino acids. The CDR3 nucleotides are TGTACCAGCAACCAGACTAGCAGATACGCGAACACCGGGGAGCTGTTTTTT. Residues: CTSNQTSRYANTGELFF.

In this sample, this clonotype turned up a few times. This chain connects TRBV12-3 or TRBV12-4 to TRBJ1-1, with TRBD1 matching 7 bases. The CDR3 spans 15 residues. Losses at the gene ends were 5 bases for V and 1 base for J; bases not matched to a gene: 7. DNA for the CDR3: TGTGCCAGCAGTCGGGACAGACCAAAGAACACTGAAGCTTTCTTT. Its translation is CASSRDRPKNTEAFF.

Worth noting for this clonotype: A read error may explain this, as a much larger clone is one base away. This chain's CDR3 is CASSYSDSHVGTDTQYF. CDR3 nucleotide sequence: TGTGCCAGCAGTTACTCGGACAGCCACGTGGGCACAGATACGCAGTATTTT. The chain employs TRBV6-5 and TRBJ2-3, with D maybe TRBD1 (6 bases). The CDR3 is made up of 17 amino acids. Looked up from germline, CDR1 is MNHEY and CDR2 is SVGAGI. V lost 0 bases, J lost 1 base, and 14 bases lay in between.

The chain is built from TRBV19 and TRBJ2-7; D gene unclear. V shed 0 bases and J shed 1 base, with 7 bases lying between them. The V gene's germline CDR1 is LNHDA and CDR2 SQIVND (reference sequence). The CDR3 has 14 residues. The CDR3: CASSIDFNSYEQYF. CDR3 bases: TGTGCCAGTAGTATAGATTTTAATTCCTACGAGCAGTACTTC.

As concerns this clonotype: Germline is not matched at one junction end, which may reflect a read error. The J gene is TRBJ2-7, the V gene TRBV11-2; D unclear. This CDR3 is built from 17 residues. Germline CDR1 is SGHAT and CDR2 is FQNNGV. As DNA, the CDR3 is TGTGCCAACAGCTTAGACAATGCGGTGTTGAGCTCCTACGAGCAGTACTTC. Translating it yields CANSLDNAVLSSYEQYF.

About this clonotype itself: The final CDR3 position lacks the conserved phenylalanine or tryptophan, pointing to a likely read error. V is TRBV14 and J is TRBJ2-2, with D tentatively TRBD2 (5 bases). CDR3 size: 16 residues. The ends were cut back, 4 bases at V and 5 bases at J, with 17 bases in the middle. CDR1 is SGHDN and CDR2 is FVKESK in the germline V gene. CDR3 sequence: CASSPVVRLKTGELFY. DNA for the CDR3: TGTGCCAGCAGCCCGGTCGTGAGACTAAAAACCGGGGAGCTGTTTTAT.

Only a few counts were recorded for this clonotype. A much more abundant neighbour one base away suggests this may be a read error. The chain employs TRBV4-3 and TRBJ2-2; D is ambiguous. The CDR3 totals 16 residues. Trimming cost V 1 base and J 4 bases, with 13 bases left between them. CDR1 and CDR2 from the germline V gene are LGHNA and YSLEER. In nucleotides, the CDR3 is TGCGCCAGCAGCCAAGTAACCGGATGGAGCACCGGGGAGCTGTTTTTT. Amino acid sequence: CASSQVTGWSTGELFF.

The V and J genes are TRBV5-5 and TRBJ2-7, with 7 bases that match TRBD1. The CDR3 contains 15 residues. V was clipped by 5 bases and J by 2 bases; unmatched bases: 10. Germline values: CDR1 SGHKS, CDR2 YYEKEE (reference sequence). CDR3 amino acids: CASRPGTAAAYEQYF. The CDR3 DNA reads TGTGCCAGCAGACCCGGGACAGCCGCCGCCTACGAGCAGTACTTC.